A selection of T cell receptor beta chains follows, all from one sample in a study of OX40 agonist ivuxolimab in advanced cancers. The data were produced by immunoSEQ multiplex PCR, yet TCRdb's version contains in-frame clones alone and is incomplete. This sample carries roughly 61,000 clones, roughly 85% of them seen once, and the ten largest clones take 0.52%. Sequences were derived from CD4+ or CD8+ T cells sorted from blood, sampled in a trial of the OX40 agonist ivuxolimab. The source is an adult with an advanced solid tumor such as melanoma, head and neck, liver or kidney cancer. Each CDR3 is given with its conserved first and last residue. D genes are given only for firm matches. Only part of the rows carry a size: once, few, many, or a class if the clone is expanded.

TGTGCCAGCAGCCGCGGGACTAGCGTCTACAATGAGCAGTTCTTC	CASSRGTSVYNEQFF	-	TRBD2	TRBV14	TRBJ2-1	15
TGCGCCAGCAGCACTTTTCAGGGTTCAGATACGCAGTATTTT	CASSTFQGSDTQYF	-	-	TRBV5-1	TRBJ2-3	14
TGTGCCAGCAGTGACGTGGAGACCCAGTACTTC	CASSDVETQYF	-	-	TRBV6-4	TRBJ2-5	11
TGCAGCGTTGTCAAGGACACGGGTGGGGGCGAGCAGTACTTC	CSVVKDTGGGEQYF	-	-	TRBV29-1	TRBJ2-7	14
TGTGCTAGTGGTTTGGACCCCCCAGCTAACTATGGCTACACCTTC	CASGLDPPANYGYTF	-	-	TRBV12-5	TRBJ1-2	15
TGTGCCAGCAGCTCCACAGGGGCCCGACTCTATGGCTACACCTTC	CASSSTGARLYGYTF	-	TRBD1	TRBV7-2	TRBJ1-2	15
TGTGCCATCCCCGGTACCACAGATACGCAGTATTTT	CAIPGTTDTQYF	-	-	TRBV6-1	TRBJ2-3	12
TGTGCCAGTAGTAGCTCCAGGGGGGGCGAGCAGTACTTC	CASSSSRGGEQYF	-	-	TRBV19	TRBJ2-7	13
TGTGCCAGCAGCTTTGGACAGGGCGCAACTAATGAAAAACTGTTTTTT	CASSFGQGATNEKLFF	-	TRBD1	TRBV11-2	TRBJ1-4	16
TGCGCCAGCAGCTTGGTATACAGCGGGAGCCCCTACAATGAGCAGTTCTTC	CASSLVYSGSPYNEQFF	few	TRBD2	TRBV5-1	TRBJ2-1	17
TGTGCCAGCAGCTTAAGTCCTAGCGGGAGGGGTACGCAGTATTTT	CASSLSPSGRGTQYF	-	TRBD2	TRBV7-3	TRBJ2-3	15
TGCAGCGCTAGCGGGAGGGCCTCTCTAGAGCAGTACTTC	CSASGRASLEQYF	-	TRBD2	TRBV29-1	TRBJ2-7	13
TGTGCCAGCAGTGGAGACTCCTGGAGGAGCGGCTACACCTTC	CASSGDSWRSGYTF	few	-	TRBV2	TRBJ1-2	14
TGCGCCAGCAGCACTACCGGGACTAGTGATCAGGATGAGCAGTTCTTC	CASSTTGTSDQDEQFF	few	TRBD2	TRBV5-1	TRBJ2-1	16
TGTGCCACTAAGGGACTAGCGGAGCTCGAGGCAGATACGCAGTATTTT	CATKGLAELEADTQYF	-	TRBD2	TRBV19	TRBJ2-3	16
TGTGCCAGCAGCCCCCCCGGCTATGGCTACACCTTC	CASSPPGYGYTF	-	-	TRBV5-4	TRBJ1-2	12
TGTGCCAGCAGCTTACAGCCAGTAGAGATCTTC	CASSLQPVEIF	-	-	TRBV5-6	TRBJ1-2	11
TGTGCCAGCAGCTCCGATACAGGTGAGCAGTTCTTC	CASSSDTGEQFF	-	-	TRBV11-2	TRBJ2-1	12
TGCAGCGTTGAGTTCGGGAGGGCCTCTGGGGCCAACGTCCTGACTTTC	CSVEFGRASGANVLTF	-	TRBD2	TRBV29-1	TRBJ2-6	16
TGTGCCAGCAGCTTAGCGGCGGCAGATACGCAGTATTTT	CASSLAAADTQYF	-	-	TRBV7-9	TRBJ2-3	13
TGTGCCAGCAGGCCAACAGGGACTGGAAACACCATATATTTT	CASRPTGTGNTIYF	-	-	TRBV6-6	TRBJ1-3	14
TGTGCCACCAGCCGGAGGGAGGGCACAGATACGCAGTATTTT	CATSRREGTDTQYF	-	-	TRBV15	TRBJ2-3	14
TGTGCCAGCAGTTTATTGAGCGGAAGCAACTACGAGCAGTACTTC	CASSLLSGSNYEQYF	-	-	TRBV28	TRBJ2-7	15
TGTGCCAGCAGCCCTCGGGACAGGGGGCTAGGAGGCTACACCTTC	CASSPRDRGLGGYTF	-	TRBD1	TRBV7-2	TRBJ1-2	15
TGTGCCAGCAGTCTCAGTCTGGAGGGCGCGGATACGCAGTATTTT	CASSLSLEGADTQYF	-	-	TRBV6-5	TRBJ2-3	15
TGTGCCAGCAGCTTAGTCCTAGCGGGAGGGGGGACCCAGTACTTC	CASSLVLAGGGTQYF	-	TRBD2	TRBV11-2	TRBJ2-5	15